This T cell receptor beta chain was sequenced during a study of response to subunit inactivated influenza vaccine. Study conclusions and caveats: The authors proposed limited new T cell recruitment per seasonal influenza vaccination.

V was pared by 1 base and J by 9 bases, with 11 bases between. The CDR3 runs 12 residues. The V gene's germline CDR1 is DFQATT and CDR2 SNEGSKA (reference sequence). In this sample, this clonotype turned up a few times. The antigen is unknown. TCRdb itself ran the RT-PCR reads through MiXCR, one entry per CDR3 protein. This repertoire shows under 500,000 distinct CDR3 sequences, about a tenth found once; its top ten account for approximately 12%. The sequence derives from a man aged 50 to 60 who received an inactivated influenza vaccine. The sample here was PBMCs from blood, taken about 6 weeks after vaccination. The chain is built from TRBV20-1 and TRBJ2-3; D gene uncertain. CDR3: CSARVGRETQYF. DNA for the CDR3: TGCAGTGCTAGAGTCGGTAGAGAGACGCAGTATTTT.